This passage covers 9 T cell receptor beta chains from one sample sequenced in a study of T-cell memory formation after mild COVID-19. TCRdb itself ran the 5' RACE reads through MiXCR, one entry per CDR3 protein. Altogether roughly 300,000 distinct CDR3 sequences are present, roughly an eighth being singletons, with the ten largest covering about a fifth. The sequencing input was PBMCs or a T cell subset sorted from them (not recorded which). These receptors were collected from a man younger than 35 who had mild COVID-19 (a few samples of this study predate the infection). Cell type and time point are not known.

The CDR3 sequence: CASNSQTAGTGELFF. The DNA for the CDR3 is TGTGCCAGTAACTCACAGACCGCGGGCACCGGGGAGCTGTTTTTT. The chain uses TRBV7-2 and TRBJ2-2; possible D gene TRBD2, 5 bases. The CDR3 is made up of 15 amino acids. V was shortened by 9 bases and J by 4 bases, with 18 bases between the two germline ends. Germline CDR1 is SGHTA and CDR2 is FQGNSA.

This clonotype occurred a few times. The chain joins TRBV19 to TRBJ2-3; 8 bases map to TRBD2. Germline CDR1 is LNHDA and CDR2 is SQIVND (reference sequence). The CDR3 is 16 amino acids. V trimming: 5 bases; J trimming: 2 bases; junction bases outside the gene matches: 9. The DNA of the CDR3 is TGTGCCAGTAGTTCCCTACCGGGGGGGCCCACAGATACGCAGTATTTT. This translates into CASSSLPGGPTDTQYF.

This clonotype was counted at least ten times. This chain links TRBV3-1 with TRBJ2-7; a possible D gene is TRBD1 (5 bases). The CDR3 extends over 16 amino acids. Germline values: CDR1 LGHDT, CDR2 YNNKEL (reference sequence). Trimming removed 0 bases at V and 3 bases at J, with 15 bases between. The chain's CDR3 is CASSQDPPDGHYEQYF. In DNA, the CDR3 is TGTGCCAGCAGCCAAGATCCTCCGGACGGACACTACGAGCAGTACTTC.

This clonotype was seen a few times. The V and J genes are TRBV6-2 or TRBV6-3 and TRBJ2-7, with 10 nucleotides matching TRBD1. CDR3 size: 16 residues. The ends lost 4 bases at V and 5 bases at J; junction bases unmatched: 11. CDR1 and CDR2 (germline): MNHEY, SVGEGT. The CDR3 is CASSSVPGQGIDEQYF. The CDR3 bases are TGTGCCAGCAGTTCGGTCCCGGGACAGGGGATAGACGAGCAGTACTTC.

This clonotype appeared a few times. The CDR3 nucleotides are TGTGCCAGCAGTTTATCGTTACTAAGCACCGGGGAGCTGTTTTTT. It codes for CASSLSLLSTGELFF. V usage is TRBV27 and J usage is TRBJ2-2; no clear D gene. This CDR3 comprises 15 residues. Trimming took 0 bases from V and 4 from J, leaving 9 bases between them. CDR1 MNHEY and CDR2 SMNVEV come from the germline V gene (reference sequence).

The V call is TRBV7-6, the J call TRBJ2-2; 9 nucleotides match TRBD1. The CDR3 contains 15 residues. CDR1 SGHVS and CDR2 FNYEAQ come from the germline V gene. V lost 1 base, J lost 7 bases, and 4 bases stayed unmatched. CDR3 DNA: TGTGCCAGCAGCTTAGTCACAGGGGGCGTCGGGGAGCTGTTTTTT. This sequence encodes CASSLVTGGVGELFF.

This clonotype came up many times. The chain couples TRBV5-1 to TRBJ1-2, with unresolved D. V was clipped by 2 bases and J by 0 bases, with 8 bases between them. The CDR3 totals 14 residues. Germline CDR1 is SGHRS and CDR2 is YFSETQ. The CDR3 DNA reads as TGCGCCAGCAGCTTTCCAGGCTCTAACTATGGCTACACCTTC. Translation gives CASSFPGSNYGYTF.

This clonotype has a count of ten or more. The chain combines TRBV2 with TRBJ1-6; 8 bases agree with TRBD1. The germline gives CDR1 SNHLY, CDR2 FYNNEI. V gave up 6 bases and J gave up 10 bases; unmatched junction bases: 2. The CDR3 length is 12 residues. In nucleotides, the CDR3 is TGTGCCAGCAGAGGGACAGGATCACCCCTCCACTTT. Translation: CASRGTGSPLHF.

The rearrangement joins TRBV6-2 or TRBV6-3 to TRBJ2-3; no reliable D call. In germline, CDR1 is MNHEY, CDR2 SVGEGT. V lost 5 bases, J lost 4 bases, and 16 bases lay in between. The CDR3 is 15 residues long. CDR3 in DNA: TGTGCCAGCAGTCTCTTTCCCCTCGGATCAGATACGCAGTATTTT. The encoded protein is CASSLFPLGSDTQYF.